This TCR beta chain was sequenced during a study of cytomegalovirus exposure and HLA in healthy donors. Study observations and caveats: Later analysis suggested links between common viral pathogens and several top significant clusters. The likely explanation for a cluster of highly shared sequence variants was sequencing artifact. The authors assumed roughly uniform sequencing depth across donors for presence/absence analyses.

Per germline, CDR1 GTSNPN and CDR2 SVGIG (reference sequence). The CDR3 extends over 17 amino acids. Trimming removed 3 bases at V and 1 base at J, with 19 bases between. The PCR employed 60 Vbeta primers together with 13 Jbeta primers. Profiling relied on immunoSEQ multiplex PCR, and the TCRdb table lists in-frame clones only, not all of them. The sample carries around 170,000 clones, around 82% recorded once. About this clone: Its antigen is undetermined.

The TCR originated in a boy between 2 and 10 years old in good health and CMV-seronegative. The J gene is TRBJ1-5, the V gene TRBV30; D possibly corresponds to TRBD1 (5 bases). The sequenced sample was PBMCs. The CDR3 bases are TGTGCCTGGAGCCCAAAAGAGGGAGGGGTGAGCAATCAGCCCCAGCATTTT. Its translation is CAWSPKEGGVSNQPQHF.